Reported below is one T cell receptor beta chain. Antigen specificity is unknown. Once RNA had been extracted, it was reverse transcribed into cDNA to act as the sequencing template. Some clones are missing from TCRdb's copy, which holds only in-frame ones; the method was immunoSEQ multiplex PCR. The sample includes 120,000 or so clones, around two fifths of them seen just once. The data derive from a study of CD8+ T cells in alopecia areata. The study, taken as a whole, reports: Scalp lesions, especially in alopecia totalis/universalis, had higher clonality than normal scalp.

The CDR3 contains 15 residues. V was pared by 8 bases and J by 3 bases, with 19 bases between. CDR1 is MGHRA, CDR2 YSYEKL, per germline. This TCR was sampled from a human donor with alopecia areata. The chain carries TRBV4-1 and TRBJ2-5, with D perhaps matching TRBD2 (6 bases). Source material: CD4+ T cells sorted from blood. CDR3 protein: CASRRNSEGKETQYF. The CDR3, as DNA: TGCGCCAGCCGCCGGAATTCGGAGGGTAAAGAGACCCAGTACTTC.